This TCR beta chain appears in the sequencing data of a study of cytomegalovirus exposure and HLA in healthy donors. Trimming took off 5 bases at V and 0 bases at J, with 5 bases between the two ends. Per germline, CDR1 MNHEY and CDR2 SMNVEV (reference sequence). The CDR3 contains 13 residues. The PCR had 60 Vbeta and 13 Jbeta primers. Sequenced by immunoSEQ multiplex PCR; TCRdb stores in-frame clones only, minus some. The sample table sets out roughly 150,000 clones. The receptor was isolated from a woman between 45 and 60 years old in good health and CMV-seronegative. V usage is TRBV27 and J usage is TRBJ2-1; no reliable D call. The sequenced material came from PBMCs. The CDR3 region has the DNA TGTGCCAGCAGTAGCTACTCCTACAATGAGCAGTTCTTC. Translated, it gives CASSSYSYNEQFF.